These 27 T cell receptor beta chains were all obtained from the same sample, sequenced in a study of T cells in Graves' hyperthyroidism and ophthalmopathy. Template material for amplifying TCR beta CDR3 regions consisted of RNA transcripts. The primer set for the first-round RT-PCR of the TCR CDR3 was HTBI. One entry per CDR3 protein, called by TCRdb with MiXCR from the multiplex PCR reads. The sample consists of approximately 600,000 distinct CDR3 sequences, around 20% of them appearing once. Input material: blood. The receptor source for this set is a man aged 30 to 45 with Graves' ophthalmopathy.

The J gene is TRBJ2-6, the V gene TRBV29-1; 8 nucleotides align to TRBD2. This CDR3 spans 18 amino acids. Germline loops: CDR1 SQVTM, CDR2 ANQGSEA. V shed 4 bases, J shed 0 bases, and the junction held 11 bases outside the gene matches. Written as DNA, the CDR3 is TGCAGCGTTGTCTTTCGGGGGGGTTCAAGCTCTGGGGCCAACGTCCTGACTTTC. It is translated as CSVVFRGGSSSGANVLTF.

The chain carries TRBV28 and TRBJ2-6, with 7 positions matching TRBD1. CDR3 length: 17 residues. The trim removed 10 bases at V and 0 bases at J, leaving 12 bases unmatched. Germline loops: CDR1 MDHEN, CDR2 SYDVKM. The CDR3 is CATLRGQGNSGANVLTF. CDR3 coding DNA: TGTGCCACCCTAAGGGGGCAGGGGAACTCTGGGGCCAACGTCCTGACTTTC.

This clonotype has a count of ten or more. The rearrangement joins TRBV27 to TRBJ2-7; D remains ambiguous. The CDR3 has 13 amino acids. Between the trimmed V and J ends, which lost 2 bases and 1 base, there was a span of 6 bases. Germline V gene sequence: CDR1 MNHEY, CDR2 SMNVEV (reference sequence). The CDR3, as DNA: TGTGCCAGCAGTTTAATAGGGTCCTACGAGCAGTACTTC. Translated: CASSLIGSYEQYF.

This clonotype was seen only a few times. The rearrangement joins TRBV20-1 to TRBJ2-5; 8 bases match TRBD2. V shed 5 bases and J 4 bases; nucleotides not matched to a gene: 6. The CDR3 spans 13 residues. Looked up from germline, CDR1 is DFQATT and CDR2 is SNEGSKA (reference sequence). The CDR3 is CSAPGGPGETQYF. Written as DNA, the CDR3 is TGCAGTGCTCCGGGAGGGCCAGGAGAGACCCAGTACTTC.

This clonotype was picked up many times. The gene calls are TRBV5-1 and TRBJ2-1; 7 bases match TRBD2. V was clipped by 0 bases and J by 4 bases; unmatched bases: 4. This CDR3 comprises 15 residues. Germline V gene sequence: CDR1 SGHRS, CDR2 YFSETQ. CDR3 loop: CASSLELARYNEQFF. The DNA for the CDR3 is TGCGCCAGCAGCTTGGAACTAGCGAGATACAATGAGCAGTTCTTC. The full variable domain, with the rest looked up from reference TRBV5-1 and TRBJ2-1, is KAGVTQTPRYLIKTRGQQVTLSCSPISGHRSVSWYQQTPGQGLQFLFEYFSETQRNKGNFPGRFSGRQFSNSRSEMNVSTLELGDSALYLCASSLELARYNEQFFGPGTRLTVL.

Ten or more counts support this clonotype. The chain carries TRBV11-2 and TRBJ2-5; 8 bases match TRBD1. Trimming cost V 1 base and J 4 bases; bases outside gene matches: 8. This CDR3 has 16 amino acids. Germline CDR1 is SGHAT and CDR2 is FQNNGV. The CDR3 reads CASSLVGQGIGETQYF. As DNA, the CDR3 is TGTGCCAGCAGCTTAGTCGGACAGGGAATCGGAGAGACCCAGTACTTC.

This clonotype was recorded once. The chain employs TRBV19 and TRBJ1-2, with D perhaps TRBD1 (6 bases). Germline CDR1 and CDR2: LNHDA and SQIVND (reference sequence). V shed 6 bases and J shed 5 bases, with 19 bases lying between them. The CDR3 is 15 amino acids. The DNA of the CDR3 is TGTGCCAGTAGAACCACAGGGAGCCCGAAGTATGGCTACACCTTC. This codes for CASRTTGSPKYGYTF.

A few counts support this clonotype. The J gene is TRBJ2-3, the V gene TRBV11-1; 7 positions agree with TRBD2. CDR1 is SGHAT and CDR2 is FQDESV in the germline V gene (reference sequence). The V gene end was trimmed by 2 bases and the J gene end by 3 bases; junction bases not matched to a gene: 5. This CDR3 spans 15 amino acids. CDR3 residues: CASSLPRGRTDTQYF. The DNA of the CDR3 is TGTGCCAGCAGCTTACCGCGCGGGAGAACAGATACGCAGTATTTT. The entire variable domain, with the rest obtained from reference TRBV11-1 and TRBJ2-3, is as follows: EAEVAQSPRYKITEKSQAVAFWCDPISGHATLYWYRQILGQGPELLVQFQDESVVDDSQLPKDRFSAERLKGVDSTLKIQPAELGDSAMYLCASSLPRGRTDTQYFGPGTRLTVL.

This clonotype occurred many times. V is TRBV12-3 or TRBV12-4 and J is TRBJ2-3; 13 bases map to TRBD2. There are 14 residues in the CDR3. J lost 7 bases, V lost 6 bases, and 4 bases had no gene match. CDR3 loop: CASSRGTSGNTQYF. CDR3 nucleotides: TGTGCCAGCAGCCGAGGGACTAGCGGGAATACGCAGTATTTT.

This clonotype has ten or more counts. J is TRBJ2-1 and V is TRBV5-1, with TRBD1 matching 7 bases. V was clipped by 0 bases and J by 3 bases; unmatched bases: 3. The germline V gene has CDR1 SGHRS and CDR2 YFSETQ. This CDR3 comprises 15 residues. The CDR3 coding sequence is TGCGCCAGCAGCTTGGAGGGGACAGACTACAATGAGCAGTTCTTC. Translation: CASSLEGTDYNEQFF.

The chain links TRBV20-1 to TRBJ2-1; 11 bases are shared with TRBD2. This CDR3 region has 15 residues. V lost 4 bases, J lost 5 bases, and 7 bases stayed unmatched. Per the germline V gene, CDR1 is DFQATT and CDR2 is SNEGSKA (reference sequence). The CDR3, as DNA: TGCAGTGCTACCCATAGCGGGAGGGCCGACAATGAGCAGTTCTTC. It translates to CSATHSGRADNEQFF.

This clonotype was seen a handful of times. The J gene is TRBJ1-4, the V gene TRBV27; D ambiguous. The germline gives CDR1 MNHEY, CDR2 SMNVEV (reference sequence). CDR3 length: 15 residues. The ends were cut back, 2 bases at V and 0 bases at J, with 7 bases in the middle. CDR3 sequence: CASSLSFPTNEKLFF. DNA for the CDR3: TGTGCCAGCAGTTTAAGTTTCCCAACTAATGAAAAACTGTTTTTT. The complete variable domain, with remaining parts taken from reference TRBV27 and TRBJ1-4, reads EAQVTQNPRYLITVTGKKLTVTCSQNMNHEYMSWYRQDPGLGLRQIYYSMNVEVTDKGDVPEGYKVSRKEKRNFPLILESPSPNQTSLYFCASSLSFPTNEKLFFGSGTQLSVL.

The V and J genes are TRBV9 and TRBJ2-1; maybe TRBD1 (6 bases). This CDR3 is built from 15 residues. The V end lost 2 bases, the J end lost 3 bases, and 12 bases lay between the germline ends. Germline V CDR1 and CDR2: SGDLS, YYNGEE. Here the CDR3 reads CASSVGQGLYNEQFF. The CDR3 nucleotides are TGTGCCAGCAGCGTCGGCCAGGGGCTCTACAATGAGCAGTTCTTC.

The gene calls are TRBV7-2 and TRBJ2-7, with 8 bases lining up with TRBD1. V lost 5 bases to trimming and J lost 6 bases; unmatched junction nucleotides: 6. Germline CDR1 reads SGHTA; CDR2 reads FQGNSA. The CDR3 is 13 amino acids. CDR3 sequence: CASSLTGVAEQYF. The CDR3, as DNA: TGTGCCAGCAGCCTGACAGGGGTTGCCGAGCAGTACTTC.

Turning to this clonotype: This sequence may be a read error, since a much larger clone differs from it by one base. V is TRBV30 and J is TRBJ2-5, with TRBD2 matching 7 bases. The J call may be mistaken, given a closer DNA end match to TRBJ2-1. The CDR3 is 11 amino acids. Germline V gives CDR1 GTSNPN, CDR2 SVGIG (reference sequence). The CDR3 nucleotides are TGTGTCTGGAGTGCGGGGGACCGCCAGTTCTTC. It specifies CVWSAGDRQFF.

The chain combines TRBV19 with TRBJ2-2; 9 bases line up with TRBD2. CDR1 LNHDA and CDR2 SQIVND come from the germline V gene (reference sequence). The CDR3 loop spans 13 amino acids. V shed 4 bases, J shed 6 bases, and the junction held 0 bases outside the gene matches. CDR3 sequence (DNA): TGTGCCAGTAGTAGCGGGAGGGCCGGGGAGCTGTTTTTT. Its translation: CASSSGRAGELFF.

The CDR3 region is CAWLAGEGYEQYF. The CDR3, as DNA: TGTGCCTGGCTCGCTGGGGAAGGCTACGAGCAGTACTTC. J is TRBJ2-7 and V is TRBV30; no clear D. CDR1 is GTSNPN, CDR2 SVGIG, per germline (reference sequence). Between the trimmed V and J ends, which lost 5 bases and 3 bases, there was a span of 14 bases. The CDR3 is 13 residues long.

This clonotype was seen at least ten times. The chain carries TRBV11-2 and TRBJ2-7; 10 bases line up with TRBD1. CDR3 size: 15 residues. V was pared by 0 bases and J by 3 bases, with 2 bases of the junction left unmatched. Germline loops: CDR1 SGHAT, CDR2 FQNNGV. CDR3: CASSLEDRGDYEQYF. As DNA, the CDR3 is TGTGCCAGCAGCTTAGAGGACAGGGGGGACTACGAGCAGTACTTC.

The CDR3 spells CSATQGLMNTEAFF. The CDR3 bases are TGCAGTGCTACACAGGGGCTAATGAACACTGAAGCTTTCTTT. J is TRBJ1-1 and V is TRBV20-1, with TRBD1 matching over 7 bases. V shed 4 bases, J shed 0 bases, and the junction held 5 bases outside the gene matches. The CDR3 covers 14 residues. CDR1 and CDR2 from the germline V gene are DFQATT and SNEGSKA (reference sequence).

The V and J genes are TRBV13 and TRBJ1-1; TRBD1 aligns across 7 bases. Trimming cost V 1 base and J 4 bases; bases outside gene matches: 18. The CDR3 runs 19 residues. Germline CDR1 PRHDT, CDR2 FYEKMQ (reference sequence). CDR3 residues: CASSLVSLQGVDLITEAFF. The CDR3 coding sequence is TGTGCCAGCAGCTTAGTGAGTCTGCAGGGGGTTGATTTAATCACTGAAGCTTTCTTT.

This clonotype was detected ten times or more. CDR3 coding DNA: TGTGCCAGCAGTACTCTAGGACACAATGAGCAGTTCTTC. This sequence encodes CASSTLGHNEQFF. V usage is TRBV28 and J usage is TRBJ2-1; unclear D gene. The CDR3 sequence is 13 residues long. From germline, CDR1 is MDHEN and CDR2 SYDVKM. Trimming took off 5 bases at V and 5 bases at J, with 10 bases between the two ends. Full variable domain (outside the CDR3, taken from reference TRBV28 and TRBJ2-1): DVKVTQSSRYLVKRTGEKVFLECVQDMDHENMFWYRQDPGLGLRLIYFSYDVKMKEKGDIPEGYSVSREKKERFSLILESASTNQTSMYLCASSTLGHNEQFFGPGTRLTVL.

This clonotype was seen only a few times. The genes are TRBV28 and TRBJ1-2; the D is unclear. Germline V gene data show CDR1 as MDHEN and CDR2 as SYDVKM. The CDR3 has 12 amino acids. Trimming left V 7 bases short and J 3 bases short, with 9 bases between. The CDR3 nucleotides are TGTGCCAGCAACCCGCGGGACTATGGCTACACCTTC. It encodes CASNPRDYGYTF.

This clonotype was recorded once. The junction does not match germline at one end; this may be a read error. The J gene is TRBJ1-2, the V gene TRBV6-2 or TRBV6-3; TRBD1 is a possible D gene (5 bases). Germline CDR1 MNHEY, CDR2 SVGEGT. This CDR3 comprises 15 residues. CDR3: CAGSTTGLANYGYTF. The CDR3 DNA follows: TGTGCCGGCAGTACTACAGGCCTAGCTAACTATGGCTACACCTTC.

This sequence joins TRBV12-3 or TRBV12-4 and TRBJ2-3, with TRBD2 matching 12 bases. V shed 2 bases, J shed 6 bases, and the junction held 6 bases outside the gene matches. There are 16 residues in the CDR3. The CDR3: CASSLPLAGGPDTQYF. The CDR3 DNA is TGTGCCAGCAGTTTACCCCTAGCGGGAGGGCCGGATACGCAGTATTTT.

This clonotype was counted between two and nine times. The rearrangement uses TRBV28 and TRBJ1-5; 8 nucleotides align to TRBD1. This CDR3 has 16 residues. Germline trimming cut 2 bases from V and 7 bases from J; bases unmatched to any gene: 10. The V gene's germline CDR1 is MDHEN and CDR2 SYDVKM. The CDR3 DNA sequence: TGTGCCAGCAGTTTACTCCTCGGACAGGGAAGACAGCCCCAGCATTTT. It translates to CASSLLLGQGRQPQHF.

A few counts support this clonotype. The chain employs TRBV27 and TRBJ2-7; TRBD2 aligns across 9 bases. This CDR3 region has 15 residues. J was trimmed by 3 bases and V by 2 bases; bases with no gene match: 5. From germline, CDR1 is MNHEY and CDR2 SMNVEV (reference sequence). Here the CDR3 DNA reads TGTGCCAGCAGTTTAGCTAGCGGGAAGGACTACGAGCAGTACTTC. This translates into CASSLASGKDYEQYF.

CDR3 bases: TGTGCCACGTCGGACGCCCGACACACAGATACGCAGTATTTT. Its translation: CATSDARHTDTQYF. The rearrangement joins TRBV27 to TRBJ2-3, with D unresolved. CDR3 length: 14 residues. Per the germline V gene, CDR1 is MNHEY and CDR2 is SMNVEV (reference sequence). Trimming took off 10 bases at V and 2 bases at J, with 16 bases between the two ends.